The 32 T cell receptor beta chains presented below share a single source sample, sequenced in a study of blood T cell repertoires in COVID-19. The assay was immunoSEQ multiplex PCR, and TCRdb's table has in-frame clones only and misses some. The sample holds tens of thousands of clones, 75% to 90% seen once. The sequenced material came from peripheral blood. Source of these receptors: a man aged 55 to 70 with active or convalescent COVID-19.

The genes are TRBV13 and TRBJ1-5; no definite D call. Germline loops: CDR1 PRHDT, CDR2 FYEKMQ (reference sequence). V lost 2 bases and J lost 1, with 9 bases in between. The CDR3 is made up of 15 amino acids. Here the CDR3 DNA reads TGTGCCAGCAGCTTACGTGGGAGCAGCAATCAGCCCCAGCATTTT. The encoded protein is CASSLRGSSNQPQHF.

The V call is TRBV19, the J call TRBJ1-3; a possible D gene is TRBD1 (6 bases). The CDR3 length is 16 residues. Per germline, CDR1 LNHDA and CDR2 SQIVND (reference sequence). Between the trimmed V and J ends, which lost 4 bases and 0 bases, there was a span of 13 bases. CDR3 sequence: CASSTGHNPSGNTIYF. The CDR3 DNA sequence: TGTGCCAGTAGTACGGGACATAACCCCTCTGGAAACACCATATATTTT.

The chain is built from TRBV5-4 and TRBJ2-6; D not certain. Germline-derived CDR1 and CDR2 are SGHNT and YYREEE (reference sequence). The V end lost 0 bases, the J end lost 4 bases, and 14 bases lay between the germline ends. The CDR3 totals 17 residues. CDR3 nucleotides: TGTGCCAGCAGCTTGGGAATGATTTTGAGGGGGGCCAACGTCCTGACTTTC. Translating gives CASSLGMILRGANVLTF.

The chain has TRBV3-1 (or the pseudogene TRBV3-2) and TRBJ2-1, with D perhaps matching TRBD1 (6 bases). The length of the CDR3 is 12 residues. Trimming took 7 bases from V and 6 from J, leaving 10 bases between them. Germline V gene lookup returns CDR1 LGHDT and CDR2 YNNKEL (reference sequence). CDR3 nucleotide sequence: TGTGCCAGCACAGGGGTTTTCAATGAGCAGTTCTTC. This sequence encodes CASTGVFNEQFF.

This chain links TRBV4-1 with TRBJ2-2, with D possibly matching TRBD2 (7 bases). V was shortened by 4 bases and J by 6 bases, with 9 bases between the two germline ends. The CDR3 has 13 residues. Germline V gene sequence: CDR1 MGHRA, CDR2 YSYEKL. As DNA, the CDR3 is TGCGCCAGCAGCCGGGGGGGCGCCGGGGAGCTGTTTTTT. Amino acid sequence: CASSRGGAGELFF.

The gene calls are TRBV18 and TRBJ1-2; D might be TRBD1 (5 bases). V was shortened by 4 bases and J by 4 bases, with 19 bases between the two germline ends. Germline V lookup: CDR1 KGHSH, CDR2 LQKENI. This CDR3 is built from 16 residues. DNA for the CDR3: TGTGCCAGCTCACAGGGAGGAGAGGGGCGAGGCTATGGCTACACCTTC. Translating it yields CASSQGGEGRGYGYTF. Filled out from reference TRBV18 and TRBJ1-2, the complete variable domain reads NAGVMQNPRHLVRRRGQEARLRCSPMKGHSHVYWYRQLPEEGLKFMVYLQKENIIDESGMPKERFSAEFPKEGPSILRIQQVVRGDSAAYFCASSQGGEGRGYGYTFGSGTRLTVV.

The V and J genes are TRBV7-2 and TRBJ2-1; D might be TRBD1 (6 bases). Germline lookup yields CDR1 SGHTA and CDR2 FQGNSA. The germline V and J ends were trimmed by 4 bases and 0 bases, with 16 bases remaining between them. This CDR3 has 17 residues. The CDR3 spells CASSWSDRTISYNEQFF. CDR3 DNA: TGTGCCAGCAGCTGGTCGGACAGAACAATCTCCTACAATGAGCAGTTCTTC.

The chain carries TRBV28 and TRBJ1-4, with D possibly being TRBD1 (6 bases). Trimming left V 7 bases short and J 8 bases short, with 17 bases between. Germline V gene lookup returns CDR1 MDHEN and CDR2 SYDVKM. The CDR3 is 14 residues long. CDR3 residues: CASMGGGPTEKLFF. CDR3 DNA: TGTGCCAGCATGGGTGGGGGCCCTACCGAAAAACTGTTTTTT.

This clone was detected a few times. The rearrangement links TRBV7-2 to TRBJ1-2, with D possibly matching TRBD1 (6 bases). There are 13 residues in the CDR3. Germline V lookup: CDR1 SGHTA, CDR2 FQGNSA. V was pared by 5 bases and J by 3 bases, with 10 bases between. The CDR3 DNA is TGTGCCAGCAGCCTAACAGGGTACTATGGCTACACCTTC. Translating it yields CASSLTGYYGYTF.

The chain employs TRBV13 and TRBJ1-3, with 7 positions matching TRBD1. V lost 7 bases to trimming and J lost 4 bases; unmatched junction nucleotides: 4. CDR1 is PRHDT, CDR2 FYEKMQ, per germline (reference sequence). The CDR3 covers 13 residues. The CDR3 sequence: CASNNRGGNTIYF. The CDR3 nucleotides read TGTGCCAGCAACAACAGGGGCGGAAACACCATATATTTT.

The chain combines TRBV10-3 with TRBJ1-6; 7 bases agree with TRBD1. Germline lookup yields CDR1 ENHRY and CDR2 SYGVKD. This CDR3 has 14 residues. The V and J ends lost 5 bases and 6 bases, in that order; junction bases with no gene match: 4. The CDR3 nucleotides are TGTGCCATCAGTCAGGACAGGTTTAATTCACCCCTCCACTTT. Its translation: CAISQDRFNSPLHF.

This clone appeared a single time. This chain links TRBV4-1 with TRBJ2-1; maybe TRBD2 (5 bases). Per the germline V gene, CDR1 is MGHRA and CDR2 is YSYEKL. With 4 bases removed from V and 0 bases from J, the gap between germline ends came to 16 bases. There are 17 residues in the CDR3. This chain's CDR3 is CASSRDTGKSSYNEQFF. The CDR3, as DNA: TGCGCCAGCAGCCGAGATACCGGGAAAAGCTCCTACAATGAGCAGTTCTTC.

The chain recombines TRBV2 with TRBJ1-5; TRBD1 matches 8 bases. CDR3 length: 15 amino acids. Unmatched junction bases numbered 8, after V lost 5 bases and J lost 5 bases. Germline CDR1 reads SNHLY; CDR2 reads FYNNEI. CDR3 sequence: CASSSDRAGYQPQHF. The CDR3 DNA reads as TGTGCCAGCAGTTCGGACAGGGCGGGATATCAGCCCCAGCATTTT.

The chain employs TRBV18 and TRBJ2-7; maybe TRBD2 (6 bases). V lost 6 bases and J lost 7, with 19 bases in between. CDR1 is KGHSH, CDR2 LQKENI, per germline. The CDR3 runs to 14 residues. CDR3 DNA: TGTGCCAGCTCCCCGGACTACGCGGCGAGTGAGCAGTACGTC. This gives the protein CASSPDYAASEQYV.

This chain uses TRBV7-8 with TRBJ2-2, with 8 bases that match TRBD2. The CDR3 is 17 amino acids. Germline V lookup: CDR1 SGHVS, CDR2 FQNEAQ. V lost 5 bases, J lost 7 bases, and 15 bases stayed unmatched. CDR3 sequence: CASSVSGTRERGGELFF. CDR3 nucleotide sequence: TGTGCCAGCAGCGTATCCGGGACTAGGGAACGAGGCGGGGAGCTGTTTTTT.

The rearrangement uses TRBV10-3 and TRBJ2-5; possibly TRBD1 for D (5 bases). The V and J ends lost 0 bases and 5 bases respectively, with 7 bases between them. The CDR3 is made up of 13 amino acids. CDR1 and CDR2 (germline): ENHRY, SYGVKD. The CDR3 bases are TGTGCCATCAGTGAGTCGAAGGGGGAGACCCAGTACTTC. Its translation: CAISESKGETQYF.

CDR3 coding DNA: TGTGCCAGCAGTTTTAGACCGGGTATACCTAACTATGGCTACACCTTC. Translation gives CASSFRPGIPNYGYTF. The chain is built from TRBV28 and TRBJ1-2; D is ambiguous. CDR3 length: 16 amino acids. CDR1 is MDHEN and CDR2 is SYDVKM in the germline V gene. Trimming stripped 3 bases from V and 0 bases from J, with 14 bases between.

The J gene is TRBJ2-3, the V gene TRBV3-1 (or the pseudogene TRBV3-2), with 7 bases aligning to TRBD1. CDR1 is LGHDT and CDR2 is YNNKEL in the germline V gene (reference sequence). CDR3 length: 17 residues. With 2 bases clipped from V and 0 bases from J, the junction kept 8 bases outside the gene matches. CDR3 in amino acids: CASSQHRQGISTDTQYF. DNA for the CDR3: TGTGCCAGCAGCCAACACCGACAGGGAATCAGCACAGATACGCAGTATTTT.

The genes are TRBV5-1 and TRBJ2-1; the match to TRBD1 covers 8 bases. V lost 3 bases, J lost 7 bases, and 9 bases stayed unmatched. There are 15 residues in the CDR3. CDR1 and CDR2 from the germline V gene are SGHRS and YFSETQ. This CDR3 is CASSWGQVVVNEQFF. For the CDR3, the DNA is TGCGCCAGCAGCTGGGGACAGGTTGTGGTAAATGAGCAGTTCTTC.

The chain employs TRBV5-1 and TRBJ2-3; D uncertain. Between the trimmed V and J ends, which lost 3 bases and 3 bases, there was a span of 8 bases. The CDR3 is 13 residues long. CDR1 and CDR2 (germline): SGHRS, YFSETQ. The CDR3 DNA follows: TGCGCCAGCAGCTCCCAGGTGACAGATACGCAGTATTTT. Its translation: CASSSQVTDTQYF.

V is TRBV29-1 and J is TRBJ2-1; 7 bases line up with TRBD1. Losses at the gene ends were 4 bases for V and 7 bases for J; bases not matched to a gene: 10. The CDR3 extends over 14 amino acids. In germline, CDR1 is SQVTM, CDR2 ANQGSEA. The CDR3 DNA sequence: TGCAGCGTTGCTCCCCTTCAGGGGGTAAATGAGCAGTTCTTC. Its translation is CSVAPLQGVNEQFF.

The chain has TRBV6-1 and TRBJ2-7; 8 bases line up with TRBD1. The CDR3 extends over 16 amino acids. J gave up 2 bases and V 1 base, and 7 bases lay outside the gene matches. The germline V gene encodes CDR1 MNHNS and CDR2 SASEGT. The DNA for the CDR3 is TGTGCCAGCAGTGAAGTAGCAGGGGGCCCTCCCTACGAGCAGTACGTC. As protein: CASSEVAGGPPYEQYV.

V gene TRBV11-3 combines with J gene TRBJ2-3; D is perhaps TRBD2 (7 bases). Germline CDR1 reads SGHNT; CDR2 reads YENEEA. V lost 6 bases and J lost 0, with 10 bases in between. CDR3 length: 14 amino acids. The DNA of the CDR3 is TGTGCCAGCAGTGGGGGGGGCAGCACAGATACGCAGTATTTT. This codes for CASSGGGSTDTQYF.

This rearrangement joins TRBV6-6 to TRBJ1-6; tentatively, D is TRBD1 (6 bases). This CDR3 has 14 residues. V was cut by 6 bases and J by 0 bases, with 6 bases left in between. Germline-derived CDR1 and CDR2 are MNHNY and SVGAGI (reference sequence). The CDR3 DNA reads as TGTGCCAGCAGGGACAGCTCCTATAATTCACCCCTCCACTTT. Translation gives CASRDSSYNSPLHF.

J is TRBJ2-5 and V is TRBV6-5; D might be TRBD1 (8 bases). CDR1 and CDR2 (germline): MNHEY, SVGAGI. Trimming shortened V by 2 bases and J by 5 bases, and 15 bases separated the two germline ends. This CDR3 has 15 residues. The CDR3 loop reads CASSYTTGGGETQYF. In nucleotides, the CDR3 is TGTGCCAGCAGTTACACAACAGGGGGGGGTGAGACCCAGTACTTC.

This chain uses TRBV27 with TRBJ1-3; tentatively, D is TRBD1 (5 bases). V lost 6 bases to trimming and J lost 2 bases, with 11 bases between them. In germline, CDR1 is MNHEY, CDR2 SMNVEV (reference sequence). CDR3 length equals 14 residues. The CDR3: CASSASGAGNTIYF. Here the CDR3 DNA reads TGTGCCAGCAGCGCTTCGGGGGCTGGAAACACCATATATTTT.

The genes are TRBV24-1 and TRBJ2-1, with 12 bases fitting TRBD2. Germline V gene sequence: CDR1 KGHDR, CDR2 SFDVKD. This CDR3 region has 18 residues. The junction had 14 bases not matched to a gene; V was cut back by 3 bases and J by 9 bases. The CDR3 DNA sequence: TGTGCCACCAGTGATCATCTAGCGGGAGGGCCTCAGGGGGGTGAGCAGTTCTTC. Translating gives CATSDHLAGGPQGGEQFF.

This rearrangement joins TRBV30 to TRBJ1-5; 8 nucleotides line up with TRBD1. V trimming: 4 bases; J trimming: 7 bases; junction bases outside the gene matches: 12. The CDR3 runs 15 residues. CDR1 and CDR2 from the germline V gene are GTSNPN and SVGIG (reference sequence). CDR3 sequence (DNA): TGTGCCTGGAAGAACGGACAGGGCATATCGCAGCCCCAGCATTTT. Its translation is CAWKNGQGISQPQHF.

This rearrangement joins TRBV9 to TRBJ2-3; 9 nucleotides agree with TRBD1. V lost 2 bases to trimming and J lost 4 bases; unmatched junction nucleotides: 5. The CDR3 covers 15 residues. CDR1 and CDR2 from the germline V gene are SGDLS and YYNGEE. The DNA for the CDR3 is TGTGCCAGCAGCGTTTGGGACAGGGATTCAGATACGCAGTATTTT. It translates to CASSVWDRDSDTQYF.

The V and J genes are TRBV11-2 and TRBJ2-5; 9 nucleotides line up with TRBD1. The germline CDR1 and CDR2 sequences are SGHAT and FQNNGV. The CDR3 sequence is 15 residues long. J was trimmed by 6 bases and V by 3 bases; bases with no gene match: 8. The CDR3 protein is CASSFQTGGRQTQYF. The CDR3 DNA is TGTGCCAGCAGCTTCCAGACAGGGGGGAGGCAGACCCAGTACTTC.

The rearrangement joins TRBV5-6 to TRBJ1-2, with D unresolved. Trimming removed 4 bases at V and 0 bases at J, with 7 bases between. The CDR3 has 13 amino acids. The V gene's germline CDR1 is SGHDT and CDR2 YYEEEE. The CDR3 reads CASSPGPNYGYTF. The CDR3 DNA sequence: TGTGCCAGCAGCCCGGGTCCTAACTATGGCTACACCTTC.

J is TRBJ2-2 and V is TRBV5-4; D might be TRBD2 (5 bases). Trimming cost V 1 base and J 0 bases, with 7 bases left between them. The germline CDR1 and CDR2 sequences are SGHNT and YYREEE (reference sequence). The length of the CDR3 is 15 residues. The CDR3 reads CASSLPGSNTGELFF. The CDR3, as DNA: TGTGCCAGCAGCTTGCCGGGATCGAACACCGGGGAGCTGTTTTTT.